Each of the 14 T cell receptor beta chains below was sequenced from the same sample in a study of shared clonotypes between healthy human individuals. The protocol was immunoSEQ multiplex PCR, while the TCRdb copy is restricted to in-frame clones and leaves out a portion. The sample carries approximately 1,000,000 clones, around 78% recorded once. Sequencing used memory CD4+ T cells from PBMCs. The subset: CD45RA-negative fraction. These TCRs come from a man aged 18-30 years in good health. Some clones in this sample may be carry-over from other donors' samples.

CDR3 nucleotides: TGTGCCAGCAGCTTAACGAGTTCCTACGAGCAGTACTTC. Protein product: CASSLTSSYEQYF. The chain is built from TRBV7-3 and TRBJ2-7; D unclear. This CDR3 comprises 13 residues. Trimming pared 0 bases from V and 1 base from J, leaving 4 bases between. Germline lookup yields CDR1 SGHTA and CDR2 FQGTGA.

V and J are TRBV28 and TRBJ1-2; D is unresolved. Germline V CDR1 and CDR2: MDHEN, SYDVKM. This CDR3 is built from 16 residues. The ends were cut back, 1 base at V and 0 bases at J, with 12 bases in the middle. As DNA, the CDR3 is TGTGCCAGCAGTTTATCCCGTGCCCCAGCTAACTATGGCTACACCTTC. Translation: CASSLSRAPANYGYTF.

This clone has only one observation. This chain joins TRBV28 and TRBJ2-3; TRBD2 aligns across 8 bases. CDR1 and CDR2 from the germline V gene are MDHEN and SYDVKM. The CDR3 is 14 residues long. V was pared by 3 bases and J by 7 bases, with 6 bases of the junction left unmatched. This CDR3 reads CASSFDGRANTQYF. The CDR3 region has the DNA TGTGCCAGCAGTTTCGACGGGAGGGCAAATACGCAGTATTTT. The full variable domain, with the rest looked up from reference TRBV28 and TRBJ2-3, is DVKVTQSSRYLVKRTGEKVFLECVQDMDHENMFWYRQDPGLGLRLIYFSYDVKMKEKGDIPEGYSVSREKKERFSLILESASTNQTSMYLCASSFDGRANTQYFGPGTRLTVL.

The V gene is TRBV29-1, the J gene TRBJ1-1, with a weak D call TRBD1 (5 bases). Germline lookup yields CDR1 SQVTM and CDR2 ANQGSEA. The CDR3 runs 12 residues. CDR3 DNA sequence: TGCTGTAGTGGGGGGGTAGGGACTGAAGCTTTCTTT. It is translated as CCSGGVGTEAFF. Full variable domain (rest looked up from reference TRBV29-1 and TRBJ1-1): SAVISQKPSRDICQRGTSLTIQCQVDSQVTMMFWYRQQPGQSLTLIATANQGSEATYESGFVIDKFPISRPNLTFSTLTVSNMSPEDSSIYLCCSGGVGTEAFFGQGTRLTVV.

The rearrangement joins TRBV12-5 to TRBJ2-1, with D possibly TRBD1 on 5 matching bases. This CDR3 comprises 14 residues. V was pared by 2 bases and J by 7 bases, with 12 bases between. Germline V gene data show CDR1 as LGHNT and CDR2 as FRNRAP. The DNA of the CDR3 is TGTGCTAGTGGTTTGTCAGGGAACGGGAATGAGCAGTTCTTC. It encodes CASGLSGNGNEQFF. Using reference TRBV12-5 and TRBJ2-1 for the parts outside the CDR3, the full variable domain is DARVTQTPRHKVTEMGQEVTMRCQPILGHNTVFWYRQTMMQGLELLAYFRNRAPLDDSGMPKDRFSAEMPDATLATLKIQPSEPRDSAVYFCASGLSGNGNEQFFGPGTRLTVL.

This chain links TRBV13 with TRBJ2-3; 9 bases map to TRBD1. The CDR3 is 15 residues long. Looked up from germline, CDR1 is PRHDT and CDR2 is FYEKMQ (reference sequence). V lost 4 bases and J lost 1; bases outside the gene matches: 3. The CDR3 spells CASSYRGLGTDTQYF. In DNA, the CDR3 is TGTGCCAGCAGCTACAGGGGGCTGGGCACAGATACGCAGTATTTT.

The rearrangement links TRBV1 to TRBJ1-5. TRBV1 is deemed a pseudogene. This CDR3 region has 16 residues. CDR3 residues: CTSSRRAGGLNQPQHF. CDR3 DNA sequence: TGCACCAGCAGCCGCCGGGCCGGGGGCCTAAATCAGCCCCAGCATTTT.

The rearrangement uses TRBV10-3 and TRBJ1-1; no reliable D call. This CDR3 has 12 residues. CDR1 and CDR2 (germline): ENHRY, SYGVKD. V was shortened by 5 bases and J by 1 base, with 5 bases between the two germline ends. The CDR3 nucleotides are TGTGCCATCAGTATCGCGAACACTGAAGCTTTCTTT. Translating it yields CAISIANTEAFF.

This clone was counted many times. In DNA, the CDR3 is TGCAGCGTTTACGTGGAGTCCTACGAGCAGTACTTC. Translation gives CSVYVESYEQYF. The V call is TRBV29-1, the J call TRBJ2-7; no definite D call. Per germline, CDR1 SQVTM and CDR2 ANQGSEA. The CDR3 is made up of 12 amino acids. V lost 5 bases and J 1 base, leaving 9 bases between the germline ends.

This clone was detected once. The chain joins TRBV9 to TRBJ1-5; possibly TRBD1 for D (5 bases). The germline V gene has CDR1 SGDLS and CDR2 YYNGEE. The CDR3 length is 14 residues. Trimming cost V 0 bases and J 6 bases, with 10 bases left between them. The CDR3 protein is CASSVVPGTQPQHF. The CDR3 DNA reads as TGTGCCAGCAGCGTAGTTCCAGGGACTCAGCCCCAGCATTTT.

Only one count was recorded for this clone. The V and J genes are TRBV28 and TRBJ1-1, with 8 bases fitting TRBD1. V gave up 5 bases and J gave up 2 bases; unmatched junction bases: 4. The CDR3 has 14 amino acids. Germline CDR1 reads MDHEN; CDR2 reads SYDVKM. CDR3 protein: CASSRAGGNTEAFF. The CDR3 DNA reads as TGTGCCAGCAGTCGAGCAGGGGGCAACACTGAAGCTTTCTTT.

The V call is TRBV30, the J call TRBJ1-5; TRBD1 is a possible D gene (5 bases). CDR1 GTSNPN and CDR2 SVGIG come from the germline V gene (reference sequence). Trimming cost V 1 base and J 2 bases, with 12 bases left between them. The CDR3 loop spans 15 amino acids. The CDR3, as DNA: TGTGCCTGGAGTGGGGGGAGTGGTGGCAATCAGCCCCAGCATTTT. As protein: CAWSGGSGGNQPQHF.

The chain couples TRBV29-1 to TRBJ1-2; 7 bases align to TRBD1. The CDR3 extends over 13 amino acids. Germline CDR1 reads SQVTM; CDR2 reads ANQGSEA. V shed 3 bases, J shed 7 bases, and the junction held 8 bases outside the gene matches. CDR3 amino acids: CSVDWAGGPGYTF. CDR3 nucleotide sequence: TGCAGCGTTGATTGGGCAGGGGGGCCTGGCTACACCTTC. Combining the CDR3 with reference TRBV29-1 and TRBJ1-2 gives the whole variable domain SAVISQKPSRDICQRGTSLTIQCQVDSQVTMMFWYRQQPGQSLTLIATANQGSEATYESGFVIDKFPISRPNLTFSTLTVSNMSPEDSSIYLCSVDWAGGPGYTFGSGTRLTVV.

The chain links TRBV7-2 to TRBJ2-3; 9 bases are shared with TRBD2. The CDR3 spans 16 residues. The V gene end was trimmed by 5 bases and the J gene end by 5 bases; junction bases not matched to a gene: 11. Germline CDR1 SGHTA, CDR2 FQGNSA. The DNA for the CDR3 is TGTGCCAGCAGCCCGCTAGCGGGGACCATACTAGATACGCAGTATTTT. Encoded protein: CASSPLAGTILDTQYF.